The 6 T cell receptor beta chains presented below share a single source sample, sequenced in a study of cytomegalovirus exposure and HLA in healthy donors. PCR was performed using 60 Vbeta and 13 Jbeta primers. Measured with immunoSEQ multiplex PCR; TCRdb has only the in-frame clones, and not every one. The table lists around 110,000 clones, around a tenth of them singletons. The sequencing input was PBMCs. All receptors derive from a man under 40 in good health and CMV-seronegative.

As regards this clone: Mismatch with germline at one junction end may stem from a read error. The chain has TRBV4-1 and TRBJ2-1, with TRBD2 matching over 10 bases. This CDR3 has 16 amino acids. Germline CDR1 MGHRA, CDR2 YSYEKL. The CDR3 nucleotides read TGCGCCAGCAGCAAAGATGCTAGCGGGAGAAAGAATGAGCAGTTCTTC. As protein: CASSKDASGRKNEQFF.

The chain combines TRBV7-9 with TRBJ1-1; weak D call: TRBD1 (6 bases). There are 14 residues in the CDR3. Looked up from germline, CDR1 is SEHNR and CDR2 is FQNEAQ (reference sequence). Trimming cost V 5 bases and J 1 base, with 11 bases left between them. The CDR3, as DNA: TGTGCCAGCAGCCAGTTAGGGGGGAACACTGAAGCTTTCTTT. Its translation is CASSQLGGNTEAFF.

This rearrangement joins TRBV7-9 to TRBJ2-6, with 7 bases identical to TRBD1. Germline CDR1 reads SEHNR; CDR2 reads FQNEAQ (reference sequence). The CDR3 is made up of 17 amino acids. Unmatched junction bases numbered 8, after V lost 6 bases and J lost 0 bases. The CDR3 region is CASRPGTDISGANVLTF. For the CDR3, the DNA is TGTGCCAGCAGACCCGGGACAGATATCTCTGGGGCCAACGTCCTGACTTTC. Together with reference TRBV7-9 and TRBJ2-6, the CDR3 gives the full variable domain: DTGVSQNPRHKITKRGQNVTFRCDPISEHNRLYWYRQTLGQGPEFLTYFQNEAQLEKSRLLSDRFSAERPKGSFSTLEIQRTEQGDSAMYLCASRPGTDISGANVLTFGAGSRLTVL.

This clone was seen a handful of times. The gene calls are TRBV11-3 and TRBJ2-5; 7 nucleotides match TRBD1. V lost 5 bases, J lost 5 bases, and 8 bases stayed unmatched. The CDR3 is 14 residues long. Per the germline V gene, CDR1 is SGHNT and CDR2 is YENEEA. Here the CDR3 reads CASSTRQGRETQYF. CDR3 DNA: TGTGCCAGCAGCACCAGACAGGGTAGGGAGACCCAGTACTTC.

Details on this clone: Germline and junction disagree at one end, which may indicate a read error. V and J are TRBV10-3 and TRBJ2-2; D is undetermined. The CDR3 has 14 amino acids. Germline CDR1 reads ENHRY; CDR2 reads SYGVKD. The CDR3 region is CAISPLSRPGELFF. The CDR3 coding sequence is TGTGCCATCAGTCCCCTCTCCAGGCCCGGCGAGCTGTTTTTT.

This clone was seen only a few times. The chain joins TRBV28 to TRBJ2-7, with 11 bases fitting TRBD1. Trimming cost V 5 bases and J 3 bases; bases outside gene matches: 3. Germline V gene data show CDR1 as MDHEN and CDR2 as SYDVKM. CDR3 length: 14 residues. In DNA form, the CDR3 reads TGTGCCAGCAGTGTGGACAGGGGGCTCTACGAGCAGTACTTC. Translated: CASSVDRGLYEQYF.